This is a list of T cell receptor beta chains from one sample in a study of blood T cell repertoires in COVID-19. Repertoires were generated with immunoSEQ multiplex PCR, while TCRdb's copy carries only in-frame clones and drops some. The sample yields 300,000 to 400,000 clones, roughly 90% seen once. Sequenced sample: peripheral blood. Receptor source: a woman aged 30 to 39 with COVID-19, enrolled during active disease. The CDR3 runs from the conserved cysteine through the conserved F or W. Each record gives: D gene, J gene, CDR3 length, V gene, clone size, CDR3 DNA, CDR3 protein. A D gene is named only where the DNA matches it firmly. A row's size may be missing; if present it is once, few, many or a size class.

d_gene: TRBD2; j_gene: TRBJ2-5; len: 17; v_gene: TRBV6-2/TRBV6-3; abundance: -; CDR3nt: TGTGCCAGCAGTTGGACTAGGGGCCTCTCCCTCCAAGAGACCCAGTACTTC; CDR3aa: CASSWTRGLSLQETQYF
d_gene: TRBD1; j_gene: TRBJ1-1; len: 18; v_gene: TRBV13; abundance: -; CDR3nt: TGTGCCAGCAGCTCAATCCCGGGACAGGGGGCCGGTGACACTGAAGCTTTCTTT; CDR3aa: CASSSIPGQGAGDTEAFF
d_gene: -; j_gene: TRBJ2-7; len: 14; v_gene: TRBV11-2; abundance: -; CDR3nt: TGTGCCAGCAGCTTAGGACCCCTAGTCCCCGAGCAGTACTTC; CDR3aa: CASSLGPLVPEQYF
d_gene: TRBD2; j_gene: TRBJ2-7; len: 14; v_gene: TRBV3-1/TRBV3-2; abundance: -; CDR3nt: TGTGCCAGCAGCCGAGCTAGCGGCTCCTACGAGCAGTACTTC; CDR3aa: CASSRASGSYEQYF
d_gene: TRBD1; j_gene: TRBJ2-3; len: 16; v_gene: TRBV18; abundance: -; CDR3nt: TGTGCCAGCTCATCGGGACAGTCCTCTAGCACAGATACGCAGTATTTT; CDR3aa: CASSSGQSSSTDTQYF
d_gene: TRBD1; j_gene: TRBJ1-1; len: 15; v_gene: TRBV6-6; abundance: -; CDR3nt: TGTGCCAGCAGTTTCACAGGGGGCTTGAACACTGAAGCTTTCTTT; CDR3aa: CASSFTGGLNTEAFF
d_gene: TRBD1; j_gene: TRBJ1-3; len: 17; v_gene: TRBV4-2; abundance: -; CDR3nt: TGTGCCAGCAGCCCAGACGGGACAGGGCAAGGCGGAAACACCATATATTTT; CDR3aa: CASSPDGTGQGGNTIYF
d_gene: TRBD2; j_gene: TRBJ2-3; len: 14; v_gene: TRBV2; abundance: -; CDR3nt: TGTGCCAGCCCCCAGGCTAGCGGGACAGATACGCAGTATTTT; CDR3aa: CASPQASGTDTQYF
d_gene: TRBD1; j_gene: TRBJ1-2; len: 13; v_gene: TRBV19; abundance: -; CDR3nt: TGTGCCAGTAGTATGGACAGGGAAGACGGCTACACCTTC; CDR3aa: CASSMDREDGYTF
d_gene: -; j_gene: TRBJ2-7; len: 12; v_gene: TRBV7-6; abundance: few; CDR3nt: TGTGCCAGCAGCCCTTCGGGTTACGAGCAGTACTTC; CDR3aa: CASSPSGYEQYF
d_gene: -; j_gene: TRBJ1-5; len: 17; v_gene: TRBV6-2/TRBV6-3; abundance: -; CDR3nt: TGTGCCAGCAGTTACTCGATACGGACAGTTTACAATCAGCCCCAGCATTTT; CDR3aa: CASSYSIRTVYNQPQHF
d_gene: TRBD1; j_gene: TRBJ1-2; len: 13; v_gene: TRBV9; abundance: -; CDR3nt: TGTGCCAGCAGCCGGGGACAGAGTAGAGGCTACACCTTC; CDR3aa: CASSRGQSRGYTF
d_gene: -; j_gene: TRBJ1-2; len: 13; v_gene: TRBV3-1/TRBV3-2; abundance: -; CDR3nt: TGTGCCAGCAGCCAAGAAGCCTTCTATGGCTACACCTTC; CDR3aa: CASSQEAFYGYTF
d_gene: TRBD2; j_gene: TRBJ2-1; len: 16; v_gene: TRBV27; abundance: -; CDR3nt: TGTGCCAGCGGATTCCTTGGGACTAGCGGGAGCAATGAGCAGTTCTTC; CDR3aa: CASGFLGTSGSNEQFF
d_gene: TRBD2; j_gene: TRBJ2-5; len: 18; v_gene: TRBV27; abundance: -; CDR3nt: TGTGCCAGCAGACAAACGGGGGGTTACGGGCTTCTTGAGGAGACCCAGTACTTC; CDR3aa: CASRQTGGYGLLEETQYF
d_gene: -; j_gene: TRBJ2-1; len: 18; v_gene: TRBV28; abundance: -; CDR3nt: TGTGCCAGCAGAAGTACAGGGGTCGGTAGCGGGGCCTACAATGAGCAGTTCTTC; CDR3aa: CASRSTGVGSGAYNEQFF
d_gene: -; j_gene: TRBJ1-1; len: 15; v_gene: TRBV19; abundance: few; CDR3nt: TGTGCCAGTAGTAGCCGAGGCAGCGGAACGGTTGAAGCTTTCTTT; CDR3aa: CASSSRGSGTVEAFF
d_gene: TRBD1; j_gene: TRBJ1-1; len: 15; v_gene: TRBV5-1; abundance: -; CDR3nt: TGCGCCAGCAGCCTCCACTTTGAGACAGGGACGGCAGCTTTCTTT; CDR3aa: CASSLHFETGTAAFF
d_gene: TRBD1; j_gene: TRBJ1-1; len: 15; v_gene: TRBV29-1; abundance: -; CDR3nt: TGCAGCGTTGAAGTCGTGGCGACAGGGCTCACTGAAGCTTTCTTT; CDR3aa: CSVEVVATGLTEAFF
d_gene: -; j_gene: TRBJ2-1; len: 13; v_gene: TRBV7-3; abundance: -; CDR3nt: TGTGCCAGCAGCTTAGGGCCCTACAATGAGCAGTTCTTC; CDR3aa: CASSLGPYNEQFF
d_gene: TRBD1; j_gene: TRBJ1-6; len: 15; v_gene: TRBV11-2; abundance: -; CDR3nt: TGTGCCAGCAGCTTAACAGCGACAGGGAATTCACCCCTCCACTTT; CDR3aa: CASSLTATGNSPLHF
d_gene: -; j_gene: TRBJ2-3; len: 15; v_gene: TRBV27; abundance: -; CDR3nt: TGTGCCAGCAGTCCCGGGGTATCCCGCACAGATACGCAGTATTTT; CDR3aa: CASSPGVSRTDTQYF
d_gene: TRBD2; j_gene: TRBJ2-7; len: 15; v_gene: TRBV27; abundance: once; CDR3nt: TGTGCCAGCGGCAAAGATAGCGGGATCACCTACGAGCAGTACTTC; CDR3aa: CASGKDSGITYEQYF
d_gene: -; j_gene: TRBJ2-3; len: 13; v_gene: TRBV10-2; abundance: once; CDR3nt: TGCGCCAGCAGTGTCGCGGGTCGAGATACGCAGTATTTT; CDR3aa: CASSVAGRDTQYF
d_gene: TRBD1; j_gene: TRBJ2-1; len: 17; v_gene: TRBV3-1/TRBV3-2; abundance: once; CDR3nt: TGTGCCAGCAGCCAAGACTCAGGGACAGGTCTTTACAATGAGCAGTTCTTC; CDR3aa: CASSQDSGTGLYNEQFF
d_gene: -; j_gene: TRBJ1-1; len: 15; v_gene: TRBV5-1; abundance: -; CDR3nt: TGCGCCAGCAACTTGGGCGACGGGGGGCCCACTGAAGCTTTCTTT; CDR3aa: CASNLGDGGPTEAFF
d_gene: -; j_gene: TRBJ2-3; len: 13; v_gene: TRBV6-5; abundance: -; CDR3nt: TGTGCCGCCTCAGCGCCTAGCACAGATACGCAGTATTTT; CDR3aa: CAASAPSTDTQYF
d_gene: -; j_gene: TRBJ1-5; len: 14; v_gene: TRBV5-6; abundance: -; CDR3nt: TGTGCCAGCAGCTTGCGGCGGCACAATCAGCCCCAGCATTTT; CDR3aa: CASSLRRHNQPQHF
d_gene: -; j_gene: TRBJ2-7; len: 16; v_gene: TRBV28; abundance: -; CDR3nt: TGTGCCAGCAGTTCAGAAGAGGAACAGGGCTACTACGAGCAGTACTTC; CDR3aa: CASSSEEEQGYYEQYF
d_gene: -; j_gene: TRBJ2-2; len: 15; v_gene: TRBV7-3; abundance: -; CDR3nt: TGTGCCAGCAGCAAAACCGGGTTGAACACCGGGGAGCTGTTTTTT; CDR3aa: CASSKTGLNTGELFF
d_gene: TRBD1; j_gene: TRBJ1-4; len: 12; v_gene: TRBV12-3/TRBV12-4; abundance: -; CDR3nt: TGTGCCAGCAGGGGGACAGTCGAAAAACTGTTTTTT; CDR3aa: CASRGTVEKLFF
d_gene: -; j_gene: TRBJ1-2; len: 16; v_gene: TRBV28; abundance: -; CDR3nt: TGTGCCAGCAGTATCTCTCCGGGACTGAGGATCTATGGCTACACCTTC; CDR3aa: CASSISPGLRIYGYTF
d_gene: -; j_gene: TRBJ2-1; len: 13; v_gene: TRBV2; abundance: -; CDR3nt: TGTGCCAGCAGTGTCATTAGCGGTAACGAGCAGTTCTTC; CDR3aa: CASSVISGNEQFF
d_gene: TRBD1; j_gene: TRBJ1-3; len: 19; v_gene: TRBV11-2; abundance: -; CDR3nt: TGTGCCAGCAGCTTAGATTTCCGACAGGGGGACTTCTCTGGAAACACCATATATTTT; CDR3aa: CASSLDFRQGDFSGNTIYF
d_gene: TRBD1; j_gene: TRBJ1-1; len: 15; v_gene: TRBV7-2; abundance: -; CDR3nt: TGTGCCAGCAGCCATTTCTCCAGGGGGGACACTGAAGCTTTCTTT; CDR3aa: CASSHFSRGDTEAFF
d_gene: TRBD1; j_gene: TRBJ1-1; len: 16; v_gene: TRBV27; abundance: -; CDR3nt: TGTGCCAGCAGTTTATGGGGACAGATCGTTGGTAGTGAAGCTTTCTTT; CDR3aa: CASSLWGQIVGSEAFF
d_gene: -; j_gene: TRBJ1-5; len: 17; v_gene: TRBV7-2; abundance: -; CDR3nt: TGTGCCAGCAGTTGGACGGCGGGGGCCGGAAGCAATCAGCCCCAGCATTTT; CDR3aa: CASSWTAGAGSNQPQHF
d_gene: TRBD2; j_gene: TRBJ2-1; len: 16; v_gene: TRBV19; abundance: -; CDR3nt: TGTGCCAGTAGTTACCCCGGACTAGCGGGAGGGAATGAGCAGTTCTTC; CDR3aa: CASSYPGLAGGNEQFF
d_gene: TRBD2; j_gene: TRBJ2-1; len: 15; v_gene: TRBV5-4; abundance: -; CDR3nt: TGTGCCAGCAGTCCTTCGCGAGCGGGAGTTGGTGAGCAGTTCTTC; CDR3aa: CASSPSRAGVGEQFF
d_gene: -; j_gene: TRBJ1-5; len: 14; v_gene: TRBV5-1; abundance: -; CDR3nt: TGCGCCAGCAGCTTGGATGGCGGGGATCAGCCCCAGCATTTT; CDR3aa: CASSLDGGDQPQHF
d_gene: -; j_gene: TRBJ2-6; len: 16; v_gene: TRBV19; abundance: -; CDR3nt: TGTGCCAGTAGTATTGACTTTTACTCTGGGGCCAACGTCCTGACTTTC; CDR3aa: CASSIDFYSGANVLTF
d_gene: -; j_gene: TRBJ2-3; len: 15; v_gene: TRBV19; abundance: -; CDR3nt: TGTGCCAGTAGTAGCAGGGGCTCTAGCACAGATACGCAGTATTTT; CDR3aa: CASSSRGSSTDTQYF
d_gene: -; j_gene: TRBJ1-1; len: 15; v_gene: TRBV3-1/TRBV3-2; abundance: -; CDR3nt: TGTGCCAGCAGCCAATCGAGGTCAGGGGCTCCTGAAGCTTTCTTT; CDR3aa: CASSQSRSGAPEAFF
d_gene: TRBD1; j_gene: TRBJ1-2; len: 16; v_gene: TRBV5-6; abundance: -; CDR3nt: TGTGCCAGCAGCTTGATCTCCGGGACAGGGGGGCGGGGCTACACCTTC; CDR3aa: CASSLISGTGGRGYTF
d_gene: TRBD2; j_gene: TRBJ2-1; len: 11; v_gene: TRBV11-2; abundance: -; CDR3nt: TGTGCCAGCAGCTTAGCCGGGGGGGAGTTCTTC; CDR3aa: CASSLAGGEFF
d_gene: TRBD2; j_gene: TRBJ2-1; len: 13; v_gene: TRBV29-1; abundance: -; CDR3nt: TGCAGCGTGGGGACTAGAGGTCTAAATGAGCAGTTCTTC; CDR3aa: CSVGTRGLNEQFF
d_gene: -; j_gene: TRBJ2-1; len: 17; v_gene: TRBV5-1; abundance: -; CDR3nt: TGCGCCAGCAGCTTGGAGGGGCATCCGGGACTCATCAATGAGCAGTTCTTC; CDR3aa: CASSLEGHPGLINEQFF
d_gene: -; j_gene: TRBJ1-1; len: 13; v_gene: TRBV19; abundance: -; CDR3nt: TGTGCCAGTAGGGGTCGGGGGTTGGCTGAAGCTTTCTTT; CDR3aa: CASRGRGLAEAFF
d_gene: -; j_gene: TRBJ1-1; len: 15; v_gene: TRBV28; abundance: -; CDR3nt: TGTGCCAGCAGTTTACCCCCGGTTGGGAGCACTGAAGCTTTCTTT; CDR3aa: CASSLPPVGSTEAFF
d_gene: -; j_gene: TRBJ1-6; len: 16; v_gene: TRBV6-5; abundance: -; CDR3nt: TGTGCCAGCAGTTACTCACAGGGCGCCTATAATTCACCCCTCCACTTT; CDR3aa: CASSYSQGAYNSPLHF